This T cell receptor beta chain stems from a study of cytomegalovirus exposure and HLA in healthy donors. The PCR had 60 Vbeta and 13 Jbeta primers. Method: immunoSEQ multiplex PCR; TCRdb's copy keeps in-frame clones and lacks some. Of around 150,000 clones in the sample, around four fifths are singletons; the top ten hold over 4%. The V gene end was trimmed by 6 bases and the J gene end by 4 bases; junction bases not matched to a gene: 11. Germline assignment: CDR1 ENHRY and CDR2 SYGVKD. The CDR3 runs 15 residues. This sequence was found in a man aged 45-60 years in good health and CMV-seropositive. The sequenced sample consisted of PBMCs. The J gene is TRBJ1-2, the V gene TRBV10-3, with 7 bases matching TRBD1. The CDR3 nucleotides read TGTGCCATCAGCGACCTCCCACAGGGGACCTATGGCTACACCTTC. Translation: CAISDLPQGTYGYTF.